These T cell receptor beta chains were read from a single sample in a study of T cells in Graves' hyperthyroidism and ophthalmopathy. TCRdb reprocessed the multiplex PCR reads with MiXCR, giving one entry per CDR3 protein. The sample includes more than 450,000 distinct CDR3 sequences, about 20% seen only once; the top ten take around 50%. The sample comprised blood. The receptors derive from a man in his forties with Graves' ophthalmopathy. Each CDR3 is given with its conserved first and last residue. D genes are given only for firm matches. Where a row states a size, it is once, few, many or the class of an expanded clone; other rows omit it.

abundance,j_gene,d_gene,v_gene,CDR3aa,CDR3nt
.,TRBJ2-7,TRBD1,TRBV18,CASSPYDRGSSYEQYF,TGTGCCAGCTCACCATACGACAGGGGTAGCTCCTACGAGCAGTACTTC
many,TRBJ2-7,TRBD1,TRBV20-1,CSARRGQYYEQYF,TGCAGTGCTAGGAGGGGACAGTATTACGAGCAGTACTTC
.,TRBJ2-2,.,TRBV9,CASRMEPNTGELFF,TGTGCCAGCCGAATGGAGCCGAACACCGGGGAGCTGTTTTTT
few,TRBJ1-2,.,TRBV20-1,CSATRGRDGYTF,TGCAGTGCTACTCGGGGGCGCGATGGCTACACCTTC
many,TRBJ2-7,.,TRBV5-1,CASSFQGSWDEQYF,TGCGCCAGCAGCTTTCAGGGATCGTGGGACGAGCAGTACTTC
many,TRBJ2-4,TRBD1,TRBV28,CASSPRQGDIQYF,TGTGCCAGCTCACCTCGACAGGGGGACATTCAGTACTTC
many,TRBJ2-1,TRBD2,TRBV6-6,CASSYGNSGGEQFF,TGTGCCAGCAGTTACGGTAATAGCGGGGGTGAGCAGTTCTTC
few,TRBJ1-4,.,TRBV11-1,CASSLGHDEKLFF,TGTGCCAGCAGCTTAGGACACGACGAAAAACTGTTTTTT
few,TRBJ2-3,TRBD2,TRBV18,CASSLLAGEALSTDTQYF,TGTGCCAGCTCACTACTAGCGGGAGAGGCCCTAAGCACAGATACGCAGTATTTT
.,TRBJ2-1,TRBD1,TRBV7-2,CASSLVVGQGYYNEQFF,TGTGCCAGCAGCTTAGTTGTAGGACAGGGATACTACAATGAGCAGTTCTTC
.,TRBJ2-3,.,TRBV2,CASSSVADTQYF,TGTGCCAGCAGTTCTGTCGCAGATACGCAGTATTTT
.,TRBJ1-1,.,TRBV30,CAWSIGGRGTEAFF,TGTGCCTGGAGTATAGGAGGCCGGGGCACTGAAGCTTTCTTT
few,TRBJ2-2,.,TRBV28,CASSLDYLTGGTGELFF,TGTGCCAGCAGTTTAGATTATCTGACAGGAGGTACCGGGGAGCTGTTTTTT
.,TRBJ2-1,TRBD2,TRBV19,CASSISSGRVDEQFF,TGTGCCAGTAGTATTTCCAGCGGGAGAGTCGATGAGCAGTTCTTC
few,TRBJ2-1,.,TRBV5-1,CASSLGGGLSHNEQFF,TGCGCCAGCAGCTTGGGGGGGGGCTTATCCCACAATGAGCAGTTCTTC
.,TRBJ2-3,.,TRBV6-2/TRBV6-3,CASSYSQFATQYF,TGTGCCAGCAGTTACTCGCAATTCGCGACGCAGTATTTT
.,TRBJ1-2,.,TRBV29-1,CSVGGTGYGYTF,TGCAGCGTTGGGGGAACAGGGTATGGCTACACCTTC
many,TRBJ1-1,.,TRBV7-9,CASSLARSFEAFF,TGTGCCAGCAGCTTAGCGCGGTCTTTTGAAGCTTTCTTT
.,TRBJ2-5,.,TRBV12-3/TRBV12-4,CASSSRDKDYQETQYF,TGTGCCAGCAGTTCCCGGGACAAGGATTACCAAGAGACCCAGTACTTC
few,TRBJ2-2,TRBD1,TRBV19,CASKDRGHGTGELFF,TGTGCCAGTAAGGACAGGGGGCATGGCACCGGGGAGCTGTTTTTT
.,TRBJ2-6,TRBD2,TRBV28,CASSNTPGTSGGISGANVLTF,TGTGCCAGCAGTAACACCCCCGGGACTAGCGGGGGGATCTCTGGGGCCAACGTCCTGACTTTC
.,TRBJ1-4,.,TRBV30,CAWSDWSGNEKLFF,TGTGCCTGGAGTGATTGGTCTGGTAATGAAAAACTGTTTTTT
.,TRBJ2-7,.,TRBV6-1,CASSEALILGGTYEQYF,TGTGCCAGCAGTGAAGCGCTGATCCTAGGAGGAACCTACGAGCAGTACTTC
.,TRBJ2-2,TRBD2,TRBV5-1,CASSLTPREANTGELFF,TGCGCCAGCAGCCTGACGCCGCGGGAGGCAAACACCGGGGAGCTGTTTTTT
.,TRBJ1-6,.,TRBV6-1,CASSPEMGFSYNSPLHF,TGTGCCAGCAGCCCAGAGATGGGCTTCTCCTATAATTCACCCCTCCACTTT
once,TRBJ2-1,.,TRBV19,CASSIQGRAPYNEQFF,TGTGCCAGTAGTATTCAGGGGCGGGCTCCCTACAATGAGCAGTTCTTC
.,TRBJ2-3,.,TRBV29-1,CSGFLGTDTQYF,TGCAGCGGGTTCCTGGGGACAGATACGCAGTATTTT
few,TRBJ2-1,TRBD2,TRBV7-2,CASSLGLAGGKLDNEQFF,TGTGCCAGCAGCTTGGGACTAGCGGGAGGGAAGCTTGACAATGAGCAGTTCTTC
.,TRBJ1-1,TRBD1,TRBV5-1,CASSLGPYRGRTEAFF,TGCGCCAGCAGCTTGGGGCCATACAGGGGGCGGACTGAAGCTTTCTTT
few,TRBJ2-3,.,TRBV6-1,CASSDSHSTDTQYF,TGTGCCAGCAGTGATAGTCATTCCACAGATACGCAGTATTTT
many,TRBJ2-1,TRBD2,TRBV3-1,CASSPSGRAFDEQFF,TGTGCCAGCAGCCCTAGCGGGAGGGCCTTCGATGAGCAGTTCTTC
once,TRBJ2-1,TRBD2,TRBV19,CASSTTWTSGNEQFF,TGTGCCAGTAGTACCACTTGGACTAGCGGGAATGAGCAGTTCTTC
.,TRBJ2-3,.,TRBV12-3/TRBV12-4,CASNFGGANTDTQYF,TGTGCCAGCAATTTTGGGGGGGCGAACACAGATACGCAGTATTTT
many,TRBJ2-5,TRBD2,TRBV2,CASSAGTSGYQETQYF,TGTGCCAGCAGTGCCGGGACTAGCGGTTACCAAGAGACCCAGTACTTC
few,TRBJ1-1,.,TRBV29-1,CSVEPQGWTEAFF,TGCAGCGTTGAACCCCAGGGTTGGACTGAAGCTTTCTTT
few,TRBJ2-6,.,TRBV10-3,CAIGAMISGANILTF,TGTGCCATTGGGGCTATGATATCTGGGGCCAACATCCTGACTTTC
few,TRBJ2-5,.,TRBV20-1,CSATRGGAAETQYF,TGCAGTGCAACTAGAGGGGGGGCCGCAGAGACCCAGTACTTC
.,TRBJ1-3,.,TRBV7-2,CASSLGGPSGNTIYF,TGTGCCAGCAGCTTGGGGGGCCCCTCTGGAAACACCATATATTTT
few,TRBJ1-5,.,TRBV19,CASSIGRGAGSIQPQHF,TGTGCCAGTAGTATAGGGCGGGGGGCAGGGAGTATTCAGCCCCAGCATTTT
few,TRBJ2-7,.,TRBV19,CASSQGDEGTSYYEQYF,TGTGCCAGTAGTCAGGGGGACGAAGGGACTTCCTACTACGAGCAGTACTTC
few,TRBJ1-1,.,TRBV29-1,CSVEEFRGIEAFF,TGCAGCGTTGAGGAGTTTAGAGGGATCGAAGCTTTCTTT
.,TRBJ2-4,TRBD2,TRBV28,CASSLSGTSGFAKNIQYF,TGTGCCAGCAGTTTATCCGGGACTAGCGGGTTCGCCAAAAACATTCAGTACTTC
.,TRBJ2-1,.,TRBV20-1,CSARGGAGNEQFF,TGCAGTGCTAGAGGAGGGGCCGGGAATGAGCAGTTCTTC
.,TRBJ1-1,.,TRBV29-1,CSARQRNTEAFF,TGCAGCGCCCGACAGAGGAACACTGAAGCTTTCTTT